The clone carrying this TCR beta chain has ten or more counts. The data were obtained in a study of CD8+CD57+ T cells in acquired aplastic anemia. Overall study context: CD4+ cells from healthy donors averaged around 10 million reads.

This CDR3 spans 13 amino acids. Germline V gene sequence: CDR1 KGHDR, CDR2 SFDVKD. The germline V and J ends were trimmed by 5 bases and 3 bases, with 8 bases remaining between them. Profiles of TCR beta VDJ and CDR3 were generated from a genomic DNA template. TCRdb re-derived calls from the reads in MiXCR, one entry per CDR3 protein. This table holds about 180,000 distinct CDR3 sequences, 45% to 50% found once. The receptor's source is a human donor in good health. Source material: sorted CD4+, CD8+, or CD8+CD57+ T cells (not recorded which) from PBMCs. The chain joins TRBV24-1 to TRBJ2-3, with no clear D. CDR3 loop: CATSAVDTDTQYF. In DNA, the CDR3 is TGTGCCACCAGTGCGGTGGATACAGATACGCAGTATTTT.